This T cell receptor beta chain originates from a study of glioma-infiltrating T cells (dated by TCRdb to between 2015 and 2016). Regarding the research as a whole: TCR alpha- and beta-chain repertoires were sequenced from glioma tissue, non-neoplastic brain tissue and matched peripheral blood mononuclear cells. To gauge divergence between tissue and blood T-cell populations, every tissue-infiltrating repertoire was compared against the peripheral blood repertoire from the same patient. The paired cohort comprised three low-grade glioma patients, roughly 8 primary glioblastoma patients and three non-glioma patients contributing non-neoplastic brain tissue.

V is clipped by 3 bases and J by 2 bases, and the sequence between their germline boundaries is 5 bases long. The CDR3 measures 12 amino acids from cysteine to phenylalanine. This entry keeps only the CDR3 DNA: 36 bases, framed from base 1. In the germline V gene, CDR1 corresponds to SGHAT and CDR2 to FQNNGV. The iRepertoire nested amplicon-rescue multiplex PCR (arm-PCR) platform was used to amplify TCR alpha and beta CDR3 regions from RNA. The input for one-step reverse transcription and amplification was roughly 85-400 ng of either tissue mRNA or PBMC total RNA. Following bead purification, Illumina adapters were added through a secondary multiplex PCR, and the libraries were then gel-purified between 200 and 400 bp. Internal 6-nucleotide barcodes were carried by the libraries and were used for demultiplexing. Libraries were sequenced on an Illumina MiSeq with 2x220 or 2x250 nucleotide paired-end reads. From the authors' description of their analysis: Paired reads were merged using FLASH 1.2.11 and aligned with BWA-MEM to the GRCh37 human genome, and TRA and TRB reads were then extracted. For V and J assignment, an IMGT-derived reference of cassette sequences and CDR3 motifs that included pseudogenes was used. Reads were translated in three frames, and productive CDR3s were defined by a C…FGXG motif without stop codons. Clonotypes were defined as unique combinations of V-J cassette pair and CDR3 amino acid sequence. Reads were filtered by Hamming distance, with the threshold set by the sequence error rate of each sample in mapped regions. TCRdb took the public reads, trimmed them with fastp at Q25, ran MiXCR for clone calling and kept in-frame beta chains. Identical CDR3 proteins give one entry, which carries the most common genes and DNA. For this entry, the V and J calls and clone size follow TCRdb and not the study's own pipeline. The sample has fewer than 200,000 distinct CDR3 sequences on record, around 40% of them singletons. The ten largest clones take up around 5% of the sample.

For this clonotype: No antigen is known for it. Within one base of it there is no much larger clone, and no base qualities were kept.

Overall study outcomes, separate from this receptor: Only a very small number of CDR3 sequences turned up in both tissue and blood, a result put down to high CDR3 diversity combined with limited sampling. VJ-independent divergence between tissue and blood was found to be below expectation in non-neoplastic patients but above expectation in all gliomas, particularly low-grade gliomas. Group comparisons rested on small numbers: three non-neoplastic, three low-grade glioma and several glioblastoma patients.

Sequences were obtained from glioma tissue, nonneoplastic brain tissue, or PBMCs (not recorded which). The TCR sequence derives from a human donor with low-grade glioma or glioblastoma, undergoing nonglioma brain surgery, or in good health (not recorded which). The chain is made from TRBV11-2 and TRBJ2-7; the D gene cannot be named for sure. The sequenced DNA is TGTGCCAGCAGCTTCAGCACCTACGAGCAGTACTTC. Its amino acids are CASSFSTYEQYF.